This TCR beta chain was captured in a study of response to subunit inactivated influenza vaccine. Notes on the study in general: Authors suggested each seasonal flu vaccination may recruit only limited numbers of new T cells.

MiXCR, run by TCRdb on the RT-PCR reads, gives a single entry per CDR3 protein. Found here are approximately 730,000 distinct CDR3 sequences, 11% to 15% of them singletons; the top ten hold 6% to 8%. As to this clonotype: Its antigen is unknown.

V shed 3 bases and J shed 6 bases, with 17 bases lying between them. CDR1 and CDR2 from the germline V gene are SGHAT and FQNNGV. The CDR3 spans 15 residues. This TCR came from a man aged 50-60 years who received an inactivated influenza vaccine. The source material was PBMCs from blood, sampled approximately 15 days before vaccination. The rearrangement uses TRBV11-2 and TRBJ1-2; D is possibly TRBD1 (5 bases). The CDR3 DNA reads as TGTGCCAGCAGCTTCGACAGTTCAGGGTTTAATGGCTACACCTTC. Protein sequence: CASSFDSSGFNGYTF.